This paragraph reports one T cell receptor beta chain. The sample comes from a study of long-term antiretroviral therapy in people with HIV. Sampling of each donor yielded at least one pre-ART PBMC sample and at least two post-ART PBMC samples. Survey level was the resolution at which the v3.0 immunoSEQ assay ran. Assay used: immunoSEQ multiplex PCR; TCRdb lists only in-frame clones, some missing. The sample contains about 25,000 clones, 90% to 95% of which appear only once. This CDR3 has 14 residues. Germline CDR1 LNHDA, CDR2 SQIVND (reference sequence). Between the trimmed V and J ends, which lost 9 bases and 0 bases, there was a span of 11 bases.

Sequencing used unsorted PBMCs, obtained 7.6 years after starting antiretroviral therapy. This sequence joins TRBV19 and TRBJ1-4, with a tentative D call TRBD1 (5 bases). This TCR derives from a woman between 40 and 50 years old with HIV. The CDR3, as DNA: TGTGCCAGCCAATCAGGGACAACTAATGAAAAACTGTTTTTT. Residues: CASQSGTTNEKLFF.